This T cell receptor beta chain was documented in a study of blood T cells in healthy people across ages. Findings and limits, study-wide: A roughly linear fall in TCR beta diversity per million T cells was seen with increasing age. From one million sequenced T cells, diversity estimates were lower bounds.

The second PCR ran about 6 to 11 cycles with a sample-barcoded 5' primer and J-beta primers. All cDNA molecules were each tagged by a template-switch adaptor with 12 random nucleotides. One entry per CDR3 protein, called by TCRdb with MiXCR from the 5' RACE reads. The data contain 630,000 or so distinct CDR3 sequences, 32% of them seen just once; the ten biggest clones take up over 15%. Isolating PBMCs gave at least 6.5 million of these cells per sample. This clonotype was seen once. Its antigen is still unknown. Germline CDR1 and CDR2: MNHEY and SVGAGI. This CDR3 has 15 amino acids. J lost 2 bases, V lost 6 bases, and 4 bases had no gene match.

The sequence was obtained from a woman aged 80 or over in good health. The chain uses TRBV6-5 and TRBJ1-4, with TRBD1 matching 9 bases. Sequenced: blood. CDR3 in DNA: TGTGCCAGCAGCACAGGGGGCAGGACTAATGAAAAACTGTTTTTT. The encoded protein is CASSTGGRTNEKLFF.